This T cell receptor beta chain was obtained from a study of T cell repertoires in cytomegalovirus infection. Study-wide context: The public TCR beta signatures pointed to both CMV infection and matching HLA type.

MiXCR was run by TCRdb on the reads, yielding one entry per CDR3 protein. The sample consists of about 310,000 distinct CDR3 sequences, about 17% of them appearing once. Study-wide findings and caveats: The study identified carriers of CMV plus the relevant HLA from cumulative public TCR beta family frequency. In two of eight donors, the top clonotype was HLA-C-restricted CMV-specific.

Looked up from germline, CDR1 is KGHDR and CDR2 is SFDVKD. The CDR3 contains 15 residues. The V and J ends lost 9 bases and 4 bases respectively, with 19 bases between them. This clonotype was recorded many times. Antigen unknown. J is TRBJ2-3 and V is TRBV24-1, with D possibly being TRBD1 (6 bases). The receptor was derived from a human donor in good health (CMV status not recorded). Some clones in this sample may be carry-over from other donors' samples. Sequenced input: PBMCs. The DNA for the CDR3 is TGTGCCACCGCCGAGGGACAAAGAGTAGCAGATACGCAGTATTTT. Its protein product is CATAEGQRVADTQYF.